Presented here are 21 T cell receptor beta chains from one specimen sequenced in a study of T cells expressing NK-cell markers. TCRdb re-called the 5' RACE reads and shows each CDR3 protein once, DNA omitted. The sample's table shows 350,000 to 450,000 distinct CDR3 sequences. Source material: blood T cells: a sorted CD56 or NKG2C T cell subset, CD4+ or CD8+ T cells, or bulk PBMC T cells (not recorded which). These receptors were obtained from a man aged 18 to 70 in good health.

The rearrangement joins TRBV6-5 to TRBJ1-2. Germline V gene lookup returns CDR1 MNHEY and CDR2 SVGAGI. The CDR3 spans 14 residues. The CDR3 protein is CASSYSNGFIGYTF.

J is TRBJ2-7 and V is TRBV5-1; TCRdb's D call, TRBD2, is unchecked because there is no DNA. Germline values: CDR1 SGHRS, CDR2 YFSETQ. The CDR3 has 19 amino acids. The CDR3: CASSLSVSGGSLGSYEQYF.

The chain links TRBV18 to TRBJ2-7; the D gene TCRdb calls, TRBD2, cannot be checked with no DNA. CDR3 length: 14 amino acids. Per the germline V gene, CDR1 is KGHSH and CDR2 is LQKENI. This CDR3 is CASSPHDLRGEQYF.

The chain uses TRBV20-1 and TRBJ1-5. The CDR3 runs 14 residues. Germline CDR1 and CDR2: DFQATT and SNEGSKA (reference sequence). The CDR3: CSCDGSGTNQPQHF.

The CDR3 region is CSVVGQGGNTEAFF. This chain uses TRBV29-1 with TRBJ1-1; the D gene TCRdb calls, TRBD1, cannot be checked with no DNA. The length of the CDR3 is 14 residues. The germline gives CDR1 SQVTM, CDR2 ANQGSEA.

This rearrangement joins TRBV5-1 to TRBJ1-1. The CDR3 spans 14 residues. The germline gives CDR1 SGHRS, CDR2 YFSETQ. The CDR3 sequence: CASSSYGINTEAFF.

The V gene is TRBV12-3 or TRBV12-4, the J gene TRBJ2-2; the TCRdb call, TRBD2, lacks DNA for checking. The CDR3 consists of 16 residues. This CDR3 reads CASSSRTSLGTGELFF.

The rearrangement uses TRBV2 and TRBJ1-4. The length of the CDR3 is 12 residues. Per germline, CDR1 SNHLY and CDR2 FYNNEI. The CDR3 reads CASSVFEEKLFF.

The chain is built from TRBV5-6 and TRBJ2-2; TCRdb names TRBD1, which stays unverified in the absence of DNA. CDR3 size: 15 residues. Germline V gene data show CDR1 as SGHDT and CDR2 as YYEEEE. CDR3 in amino acids: CASRPRGVRTGELFF.

This chain links TRBV7-2 with TRBJ2-4; TCRdb's D gene call, TRBD1, goes unchecked for lack of DNA. The CDR3 runs to 16 residues. Per germline, CDR1 SGHTA and CDR2 FQGNSA. The CDR3 region is CASSLRGHLAKNIQYF.

The V call is TRBV6-1, the J call TRBJ1-4; TCRdb indicates TRBD1, and absent DNA this call remains unverified. Germline CDR1 is MNHNS and CDR2 is SASEGT. This CDR3 has 14 residues. This CDR3 reads CASRPSPGREKLFF.

The chain combines TRBV7-3 with TRBJ2-3; the TCRdb call, TRBD2, lacks DNA for checking. CDR3 length: 17 amino acids. Germline lookup yields CDR1 SGHTA and CDR2 FQGTGA. The CDR3 region is CASSSRTLAGGTDTQYF.

The chain couples TRBV18 to TRBJ2-6. The CDR3 has 16 residues. Germline V gene lookup returns CDR1 KGHSH and CDR2 LQKENI. CDR3 amino acids: CASSPLQYSGANVLTF.

The CDR3 reads CASQQGSSPEQYF. The V and J genes are TRBV6-6 and TRBJ2-7; TCRdb's assignment of TRBD1 cannot be checked, as there is no DNA. The CDR3 contains 13 residues. From germline, CDR1 is MNHNY and CDR2 SVGAGI (reference sequence).

The rearrangement links TRBV29-1 to TRBJ2-1; checking the TCRdb D call of TRBD1 is not possible without DNA. The V gene's germline CDR1 is SQVTM and CDR2 ANQGSEA. The CDR3 runs 16 residues. CDR3 region: CSVEPGGVPRGNEQFF.

The chain combines TRBV5-1 with TRBJ2-1; there is no DNA to check the TCRdb D call of TRBD2. CDR3 length: 16 residues. In germline, CDR1 is SGHRS, CDR2 YFSETQ. CDR3 amino acids: CASSAGGPGLDNEQFF.

The chain recombines TRBV20-1 with TRBJ2-7; TCRdb's assignment of TRBD1 cannot be checked, as there is no DNA. Per germline, CDR1 DFQATT and CDR2 SNEGSKA (reference sequence). The CDR3 sequence is 18 residues long. This chain's CDR3 is CSARERQGAWGSSYEQYF.

This chain connects TRBV7-2 to TRBJ2-6. Germline V lookup: CDR1 SGHTA, CDR2 FQGNSA. The CDR3 length is 14 residues. CDR3: CASSSSTGANVLTF.

This rearrangement joins TRBV5-6 to TRBJ2-1; the D call from TCRdb, TRBD2, cannot be confirmed without DNA. The CDR3 sequence is 18 residues long. CDR1 and CDR2 from the germline V gene are SGHDT and YYEEEE. The CDR3 protein is CASSPTGRFGDPRNEQFF.

The chain combines TRBV25-1 with TRBJ2-7; absent DNA, TCRdb's TRBD2 call cannot be checked. From germline, CDR1 is MGHDK and CDR2 SYGVNS. This CDR3 has 11 residues. The CDR3 sequence is CASRREMQQYF.

The chain has TRBV5-1 and TRBJ2-2; the D gene TCRdb calls, TRBD1, cannot be checked with no DNA. The CDR3 covers 15 residues. CDR1 SGHRS and CDR2 YFSETQ come from the germline V gene. The chain's CDR3 is CASSLGGSDTGELFF. The entire variable domain, with the rest obtained from reference TRBV5-1 and TRBJ2-2, is as follows: KAGVTQTPRYLIKTRGQQVTLSCSPISGHRSVSWYQQTPGQGLQFLFEYFSETQRNKGNFPGRFSGRQFSNSRSEMNVSTLELGDSALYLCASSLGGSDTGELFFGEGSRLTVL.